A selection of T cell receptor beta chains follows, all from one sample in a study of cytomegalovirus exposure and HLA in healthy donors. Measured with immunoSEQ multiplex PCR; TCRdb has only the in-frame clones, and not every one. In the table there are 150,000 or so clones, more than 7.5% of which are singletons. The sequenced sample consisted of PBMCs. The receptors shown here come from a man between 45 and 60 years old in good health and CMV-seronegative. Each CDR3 is given with its conserved first and last residue. D genes are given only for firm matches. Clone sizes are given selectively: once, few, many, or a class where the clone is expanded.

>NA|TRBJ1-5|TRBD1|TRBV14
TGTGCCAGCAGCCAAGGCGGGACAGGGTATCAGCCCCAGCATTTT
CASSQGGTGYQPQHF
>NA|TRBJ1-2|NA|TRBV11-2
TGTGCCAGCAGCTTAAACTCGAAGGGCTACACCTTC
CASSLNSKGYTF
>once|TRBJ2-3|TRBD2|TRBV6-5
TGTGCCAGCAGTTCGCCTAGCGGGGGCCCTTCGGATACGCAGTATTTT
CASSSPSGGPSDTQYF
>NA|TRBJ2-7|NA|TRBV6-5
TGTGCCAGCAGTTCTACCTTACGAGGGATCGAGCAGTACTTC
CASSSTLRGIEQYF
>few|TRBJ1-6|TRBD1|TRBV4-1
TGCGCCAGCAGCCCTCGTCCCGGGCGGACAGGGAACAATTCACCCCTCCACTTT
CASSPRPGRTGNNSPLHF
>NA|TRBJ1-1|NA|TRBV6-1
TGTGCCAGCAGTGAAGCGGGACACCCGATGAACACTGAAGCTTTCTTT
CASSEAGHPMNTEAFF
>NA|TRBJ2-6|NA|TRBV19
TGTGCCAGTAGTATCGCGACAGGCACAACTGGGGCCAACGTCCTGACTTTC
CASSIATGTTGANVLTF
>few|TRBJ2-5|TRBD2|TRBV19
TGTGCCAGTAGTATAGGGGGGGGGACCCAGTACTTC
CASSIGGGTQYF
>NA|TRBJ2-1|NA|TRBV28
TGTGCCAGCAGTTTTAAAAGGGGAGGTTCCTACAATGAGCAGTTCTTC
CASSFKRGGSYNEQFF
>NA|TRBJ1-1|NA|TRBV19
TGTGCCAGTAGTAGGGACATAAACACTGAAGCTTTCTTT
CASSRDINTEAFF
>NA|TRBJ1-4|NA|TRBV5-4
TGTGCCAGCAGCTCCACGGCGGGGGCCGGTGAAAAACTGTTTTTT
CASSSTAGAGEKLFF
>few|TRBJ2-2|NA|TRBV2
TGTGCCAGCAGTACAGGACACTTCAACACCGGGGAGCTGTTTTTT
CASSTGHFNTGELFF
>few|TRBJ1-5|TRBD1|TRBV2
TGTGCCAGCAGTTCGGGACAGGAATACAATCAGCCCCAGCATTTT
CASSSGQEYNQPQHF
>few|TRBJ1-2|NA|TRBV28
TGTGCCAGCAGTCCACAGGGCCTTATGTATGGCTACACCTTC
CASSPQGLMYGYTF
>few|TRBJ2-1|NA|TRBV13
TGTGCCAGCAGCTTAGGGTTCGGGACTCTCAATGAGCAGTTCTTC
CASSLGFGTLNEQFF
>NA|TRBJ1-1|NA|TRBV6-4
TGTGCCAGCAGCCCCCAAGCGAACACTGAAGCTTTCTTT
CASSPQANTEAFF
>NA|TRBJ2-1|TRBD2|TRBV10-1
TGCGCCAGCAGTGAGGGCGGGGGACCCTACAATGAGCAGTTCTTC
CASSEGGGPYNEQFF
>few|TRBJ1-5|NA|TRBV11-2
TGTGCCAGCAGCTTAGATCGGGTAGGGGGAGGCAATCAGCCCCAGCATTTT
CASSLDRVGGGNQPQHF
>NA|TRBJ2-7|TRBD1|TRBV18
TGTGCCAGCTCACCAGGGACAGCCGGTGGGGAGCAGTACTTC
CASSPGTAGGEQYF
>NA|TRBJ2-7|NA|TRBV27
TGTGCCAGCAGTTTAGGCGGGGGCCCTTTGTACGAGCAGTACTTC
CASSLGGGPLYEQYF
>NA|TRBJ2-2|NA|TRBV2
TGTGCCAGCAGTGGACAGGCTACCGGGGAGCTGTTTTTT
CASSGQATGELFF
>few|TRBJ2-3|TRBD2|TRBV7-9
TGTGCCAGCAGCCAAGTTAAATCCGCGGGGGACACAGATACGCAGTATTTT
CASSQVKSAGDTDTQYF
>few|TRBJ1-2|TRBD1|TRBV9
TGTGCCAGCAGCGGTCCCGGGACAGGGGGCGAAAGAGGCTACACCTTC
CASSGPGTGGERGYTF
>NA|TRBJ2-3|TRBD1|TRBV15
TGTGCCACCAGCAGAGGGGGACAGGCCGGCACAGATACGCAGTATTTT
CATSRGGQAGTDTQYF
>few|TRBJ2-3|TRBD1|TRBV7-9
TGTGCCAGCAGCTTCGAGGGGGCCACAGATACGCAGTATTTT
CASSFEGATDTQYF
>NA|TRBJ1-1|NA|TRBV29-1
TGCAGCGGCCAGACAGGGAACACTGAAGCTTTCTTT
CSGQTGNTEAFF
>NA|TRBJ1-2|NA|TRBV28
TGTGCCAGCAGTCGGACAGCCAGTAACTATGGCTACACCTTC
CASSRTASNYGYTF
>NA|TRBJ2-2|NA|TRBV7-9
TGTGCCAGCAGCTTAAATTACGGGAACACCGGGGAGCTGTTTTTT
CASSLNYGNTGELFF
>few|TRBJ1-2|NA|TRBV5-1
TGCGCCAGCAGCTTGTCTCCAGGGTTCGGCTACACCTTC
CASSLSPGFGYTF
>NA|TRBJ1-2|NA|TRBV29-1
TGCAGCGTTCGGGGTGACTATGGCTACACCTTC
CSVRGDYGYTF
>NA|TRBJ2-5|TRBD2|TRBV30
TGTGCCTGGTCTTGGGGACTAGCGGGGACCGGTGGGGAGACCCAGTACTTC
CAWSWGLAGTGGETQYF
>NA|TRBJ2-7|NA|TRBV6-5
TGTGCGACCAACGGGGGAGAGGAATACGAGCAGTACTTC
CATNGGEEYEQYF
>NA|TRBJ2-2|TRBD1|TRBV2
TGTGCCAGCAGTGCACCGGGACAGGGGGCCTCCGGGGAGCTGTTTTTT
CASSAPGQGASGELFF
>NA|TRBJ2-1|TRBD2|TRBV7-8
TGTGCCAGCAGCTTGGGACTAGCGGGGAGGAATGAGCAGTTCTTC
CASSLGLAGRNEQFF
>few|TRBJ1-5|NA|TRBV6-6
TGTGCCAGCAGCTGGGCAGGGAATTCAGGTCAGCCCCAGCATTTT
CASSWAGNSGQPQHF
>few|TRBJ2-5|NA|TRBV13
TGTGCCAGCAGCCCCCGTAAGGGGGGGGTTGGGGAGACCCAGTACTTC
CASSPRKGGVGETQYF
>once|TRBJ2-7|TRBD2|TRBV7-9
TGTGCCAGCAGCTCAACCGGGGGACTAGCGACCGAGCAGTACTTC
CASSSTGGLATEQYF
>NA|TRBJ1-5|TRBD1|TRBV27
TGTGCCAGCACCTCCGAGAGGGACAGAGAACGCAATCAGCCCCAGCATTTT
CASTSERDRERNQPQHF
>NA|TRBJ1-3|NA|TRBV2
TGTGCCAGCAGTTCACTCCGACAGGCGTCCTCTGGAAACACCATATATTTT
CASSSLRQASSGNTIYF
>NA|TRBJ2-7|NA|TRBV10-2
TGCGCCAGCAGTGAGATGCGGGGCTACGGGCAGTACTTC
CASSEMRGYGQYF
>few|TRBJ2-3|TRBD2|TRBV5-1
TGCGCCAGCAGCTCCAAGCGGGGAGGCACAGATACGCAGTATTTT
CASSSKRGGTDTQYF
>NA|TRBJ2-7|NA|TRBV6-1
TGTGCCAGCAGTGAAGCGCTTCCCCAGTCGGGCTACGAGCAGTACTTC
CASSEALPQSGYEQYF
>few|TRBJ2-7|TRBD1|TRBV2
TGTGCCAGCACGACAGGGGCCTACGAGCAGTACTTC
CASTTGAYEQYF
>NA|TRBJ1-2|NA|TRBV5-6
TGTGCCAGCAGCTCCGGCAGGCGAGCTAACTATGGCTACACCTTC
CASSSGRRANYGYTF
>NA|TRBJ2-7|NA|TRBV6-5
TGTGCCAGCAGTTCCTCCCCGGACAGCTACGAGCAGTACTTC
CASSSSPDSYEQYF
>NA|TRBJ2-3|TRBD2|TRBV30
TGTGCCTGGAGTGTACGTGGACCGGCGGGGGGGCCTGGAGATACGCAGTATTTT
CAWSVRGPAGGPGDTQYF
>NA|TRBJ2-3|NA|TRBV10-1
TGCGCCAGCAGCCCCGGCCAGAGGGCAGATACGCAGTATTTT
CASSPGQRADTQYF
>NA|TRBJ1-1|NA|TRBV28
TGTGCCAGCAGCTTAGGGCAGAAGAACACTGAAGCTTTCTTT
CASSLGQKNTEAFF
>NA|TRBJ2-7|TRBD2|TRBV5-1
TGCGCCAGCAGCCGGGGGGCGGGAGGGCCGACCGAGCAGTACTTC
CASSRGAGGPTEQYF
>few|TRBJ1-3|NA|TRBV19
TGTGCCAGTAGTATAGCGGACACCGGAGCGAGGGGAAACACCATATATTTT
CASSIADTGARGNTIYF
>NA|TRBJ2-3|NA|TRBV18
TGTGCCAGCTCACCGACCGGGGGGCTGGATACGCAGTATTTT
CASSPTGGLDTQYF
>few|TRBJ1-4|NA|TRBV7-6
TGTGCCAGCAGCCTTAATAGGGCAGGGGATGAAAAACTGTTTTTT
CASSLNRAGDEKLFF
>few|TRBJ1-5|NA|TRBV19
TGTGCCAGTAGTAGACCCCTTGAGGGTCAGCCCCAGCATTTT
CASSRPLEGQPQHF
>few|TRBJ1-2|TRBD1|TRBV4-1
TGCGCCAGCAGCCGAGCAGGGGGCGCGAATGGCTACACCTTC
CASSRAGGANGYTF
>few|TRBJ2-7|TRBD1|TRBV11-1
TGTGCCAGCAGCCGGGGGGGGACAGGGGTCTACGAGCAGTACTTC
CASSRGGTGVYEQYF